The clone carrying this TCR beta chain occurred a few times. A multiplex PCR was run with 60 Vbeta primers and 13 Jbeta primers. This table comes from immunoSEQ multiplex PCR, and its TCRdb copy is limited to in-frame clones, with some not included. The data hold approximately 110,000 clones, with approximately 83% observed a single time. The data are from a study of cytomegalovirus exposure and HLA in healthy donors. The germline V gene has CDR1 SGHTA and CDR2 FQGNSA. The V end was cut by 5 bases, the J end by 7 bases, with 15 bases between. The CDR3 is made up of 15 amino acids. Whereas donors were nominally healthy upon sampling, unrecorded immune exposures were probable.

The chain uses TRBV7-2 and TRBJ1-6, with D possibly matching TRBD1 (5 bases). The sequenced sample consisted of PBMCs. The clonotype originates from a woman aged 18 to 35 in good health and CMV-seronegative. CDR3 sequence (DNA): TGTGCCAGCAGCGCCCAAGGACACTCAAATTCACCCCTCCACTTT. It encodes CASSAQGHSNSPLHF. Full variable domain (rest looked up from reference TRBV7-2 and TRBJ1-6): GAGVSQSPSNKVTEKGKDVELRCDPISGHTALYWYRQSLGQGLEFLIYFQGNSAPDKSGLPSDRFSAERTGGSVSTLTIQRTQQEDSAVYLCASSAQGHSNSPLHFGNGTRLTVT.